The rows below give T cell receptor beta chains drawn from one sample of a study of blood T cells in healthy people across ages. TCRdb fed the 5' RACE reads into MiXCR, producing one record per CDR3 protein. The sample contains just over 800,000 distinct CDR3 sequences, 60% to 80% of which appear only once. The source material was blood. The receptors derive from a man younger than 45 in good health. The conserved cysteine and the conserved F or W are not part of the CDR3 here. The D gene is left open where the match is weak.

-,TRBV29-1,SVETGVAKNIQY
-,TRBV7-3,ASSLLLPGANVLT
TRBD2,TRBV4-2,ASSRTSGVSYEQY
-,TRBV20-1,SARGAGLGGARSGEQF
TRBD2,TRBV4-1,ASSQDGGGRNNEQF
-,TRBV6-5,ASSYSKLYSYEQY
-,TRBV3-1,ASSRRQDSNYGYT
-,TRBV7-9,ASSHPLGGRDYGYT
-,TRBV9,ASSVGSSSYEQY
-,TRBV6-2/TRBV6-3,ASSYPQGDTGELF
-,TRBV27,ASSFSRRDYEQY
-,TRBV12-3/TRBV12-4,ASSLNRQPFYEQY
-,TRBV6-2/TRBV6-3,ASRWEFEQF
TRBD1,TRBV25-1,ASSEGTGPNTLH
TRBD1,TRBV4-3,ASSKGTVNSPLH
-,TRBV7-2,ASSQAVSYNEQF
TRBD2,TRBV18,ASSRSTRLAGVPTGELF
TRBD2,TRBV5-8,ASSLGRKTSRSYNEQF
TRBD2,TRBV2,ASSERLAGGSEQF
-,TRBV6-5,ASSYRRGFNEKLF